These 3 T cell receptor beta chains were sequenced from one sample in a study of Graves' ophthalmopathy and Graves' hyperthyroidism. Using RNA transcripts, the TCR beta CDR3 regions were amplified. An opening RT-PCR round employed HTBI primers and preceded a second-round multiplex PCR. TCRdb processed the multiplex PCR reads anew with MiXCR; each CDR3 protein has one entry. The sample shows around 1.1 million distinct CDR3 sequences, less than 45% of them seen only once. Source material: peripheral blood or thyroid tissue (not recorded which). The receptors were gathered from an adult man with Graves' hyperthyroidism.

This clonotype was found many times. The chain links TRBV20-1 to TRBJ1-1; D perhaps matches TRBD1 (6 bases). This CDR3 is built from 16 residues. Germline CDR1 and CDR2: DFQATT and SNEGSKA (reference sequence). V gave up 6 bases and J gave up 0 bases, with 20 bases separating them. CDR3 sequence reads: CSALPGHGEMNTEAFF. For the CDR3, the DNA is TGCAGTGCCCTCCCGGGACACGGCGAGATGAACACTGAAGCTTTCTTT.

This clonotype was found many times. The V call is TRBV14, the J call TRBJ1-5; no firm D call. Trimming took off 2 bases at V and 7 bases at J, with 9 bases between the two ends. Germline CDR1 reads SGHDN; CDR2 reads FVKESK. The CDR3 loop spans 13 amino acids. CDR3 region: CASSQSLGQPQHF. For the CDR3, the DNA is TGTGCCAGCAGCCAATCCCTGGGACAGCCCCAGCATTTT.

This clonotype was seen at least ten times. V usage is TRBV12-3 or TRBV12-4 and J usage is TRBJ1-4; the D gene is possibly TRBD1 (5 bases). Trimming took off 2 bases at V and 8 bases at J, with 12 bases between the two ends. This CDR3 contains 14 residues. The CDR3, as DNA: TGTGCCAGCAGTTTATTCGGGGGTATCGAAAAACTGTTTTTT. Its translation: CASSLFGGIEKLFF.